This TCR beta chain was identified in a study of blood T cell repertoires in COVID-19 (TCRdb year 2020). Context from the whole study: Samples covering the acute and convalescent phases of COVID-19 were provided by collaborators in the United States, Italy and Spain. The prospective study material was composed of cDNA or gDNA derived from T cells, B-cell-depleted T cells, or PBMCs. Deeply sampled blood TCRbeta repertoires from subjects exposed to, actively infected with, or recovered from COVID-19 were included in the dataset. The repertoires were made available in a free public database intended to serve as a resource for research on the immune response to SARS-CoV-2. Samples were obtained from the ongoing ImmuneRACE study (first 160 participants) and from over 1,000 subjects provided by 6 global collaborators. Nearly every sample came with metadata listing a de-identified subject ID, COVID-19 status, age in years and sex. HLA class I and class II types, where available, came from metadata supplied by the sample provider rather than from assay-based typing. Study-wide findings and limitations: How much clinical and demographic metadata was included differed by source and by participant, and the metadata was provided uncurated.

Collaborating institutions collected whole blood in K2EDTA tubes following their own protocols. Collaborator samples were shipped for TCRbeta analysis as frozen whole blood, isolated PBMCs, or DNA extracted from either sample type. As to this clone: The antigen this receptor binds is unknown. Base qualities are not recorded, but no much larger clone differs from it by a single base.

The immunoSEQ Assay, a bias-controlled multiplex PCR, was used to amplify TCRbeta CDR3 regions from genomic DNA. The published analysis was carried out like this. Within the assay, amplification of reference gene primers was used to estimate how many nucleated cells each sample contained. Sequence reads were collapsed and filtered to measure the absolute abundance of every unique TCRbeta CDR3 rearrangement. For each sample, productive Simpson clonality was calculated as the square root of Simpson's diversity index across productive rearrangements. Drawn from immuneACCESS, this table holds only the in-frame rearrangements with V and J called that TCRdb kept. Clones are partly lost; checked studies trace under half to an unresolved V gene and leave the rest unexplained. That table gives V, J and clone size, and the DNA gave D and trimming. The sample yields 95,000 to 150,000 clones; 80% to 90% were counted once. The ten largest clones add up to almost 4.5% of the sample.

Trimming accounts for 1 base at V and 1 base at J, while the number of junction bases matched to no gene is 7. The CDR3 numbers 18 residues from cysteine through phenylalanine. The read is trimmed to its CDR3 DNA, 54 bases read in frame from base 1. The germline V gene provides CDR1 MNHEY and CDR2 SVGEGT. Sequenced sample: peripheral blood. The chain links TRBV6-2 or TRBV6-3 with TRBJ2-5, with TRBD2 matching 12 junction bases. The TCR sequence derives from a man aged 35 to 55 with acute or convalescent COVID-19. The nucleotide sequence is given as TGTGCCAGCAGTTACTACCCTAGCGGGGGGGCCTCCCAAGAGACCCAGTACTTC. Protein translation: CASSYYPSGGASQETQYF.